This is a list of T cell receptor beta chains from one sample in a study of cytomegalovirus exposure and HLA in healthy donors. The assay was immunoSEQ multiplex PCR, and TCRdb's table has in-frame clones only and misses some. There are some 96,000 clones in the sample; approximately 76% occur only once, and 2% lies in the top ten. The sequencing input was PBMCs. The receptors come from a man aged 35-49 years in good health and CMV-seronegative. Each CDR3 is given with its conserved first and last residue. The D gene is left open where the match is weak. Part of the rows lack a size; the others show once, few, many or a class for expanded clones.

size	J	D	V	length	CDR3	DNA
.	TRBJ2-1	.	TRBV5-1	15	CASSPYRLSVNEQFF	TGCGCCAGCAGCCCGTACCGACTGTCCGTTAATGAGCAGTTCTTC
.	TRBJ2-2	TRBD1	TRBV5-1	14	CASTQGTNTGELFF	TGCGCCAGCACACAGGGGACGAACACCGGGGAGCTGTTTTTT
.	TRBJ2-5	.	TRBV28	15	CASSPWTENQETQYF	TGTGCCAGCAGTCCTTGGACAGAGAACCAAGAGACCCAGTACTTC
.	TRBJ2-5	.	TRBV11-2	11	CASGFGETQYF	TGTGCCAGCGGGTTCGGGGAGACCCAGTACTTC
once	TRBJ2-7	.	TRBV30	12	CAWRSGTYEQYF	TGTGCCTGGAGATCGGGAACCTACGAGCAGTACTTC
.	TRBJ1-2	.	TRBV5-6	15	CAHRRAKEGYYGYTF	TGTGCCCACCGTAGGGCGAAGGAGGGCTACTATGGCTACACCTTC
.	TRBJ2-5	.	TRBV5-1	14	CASSFSGGGETQYF	TGCGCCAGCAGCTTTTCAGGAGGAGGAGAGACCCAGTACTTC
few	TRBJ2-3	TRBD1	TRBV15	15	CATSTPRGGADTQYF	TGTGCCACCAGCACCCCGCGAGGGGGCGCAGATACGCAGTATTTT
.	TRBJ2-1	TRBD2	TRBV7-2	16	CASSPWTSGSLNEQFF	TGTGCCAGCAGCCCGTGGACTAGCGGGAGTCTTAATGAGCAGTTCTTC
.	TRBJ1-2	.	TRBV7-9	14	CSSSLGAANYGYTF	TGTTCCAGCAGCTTAGGAGCAGCGAACTATGGCTACACCTTC
.	TRBJ2-1	TRBD1	TRBV6-6	16	CASSYPPGQGGNEQFF	TGTGCCAGCAGTTACCCACCGGGACAGGGAGGCAATGAGCAGTTCTTC
few	TRBJ1-5	TRBD1	TRBV6-1	17	CASSEVLYRGSGQPQHF	TGTGCCAGCAGTGAGGTGCTGTACAGGGGATCGGGTCAGCCCCAGCATTTT
.	TRBJ1-2	.	TRBV30	11	CAWSPGGGYTF	TGTGCCTGGAGCCCGGGAGGGGGCTACACCTTC
few	TRBJ1-6	.	TRBV5-4	14	CASSRDWEGSPLHF	TGTGCCAGCAGCAGGGACTGGGAGGGGTCACCCCTCCACTTT
once	TRBJ2-7	TRBD1	TRBV29-1	14	CSVGTGGNPSEQYF	TGCAGCGTCGGGACAGGGGGCAATCCTTCCGAGCAGTACTTC
.	TRBJ1-5	.	TRBV27	13	CASSRQENQPQHF	TGTGCCAGCAGCAGACAGGAGAATCAGCCCCAGCATTTT
.	TRBJ2-1	TRBD1	TRBV28	15	CASSPGQGDSNEQFF	TGTGCCAGCAGTCCGGGACAGGGGGACTCCAATGAGCAGTTCTTC
.	TRBJ1-3	.	TRBV11-3	17	CASRYSPGTPSGNTIYF	TGTGCCAGCAGATACTCCCCCGGGACACCCTCTGGAAACACCATATATTTT
.	TRBJ2-7	TRBD2	TRBV4-1	16	CASSQALAGDTYEQYF	TGCGCCAGCAGCCAAGCTCTAGCGGGGGACACCTACGAGCAGTACTTC
.	TRBJ1-4	TRBD1	TRBV5-8	15	CASRIRTGEVEKLFF	TGTGCCAGCAGGATTCGAACAGGGGAAGTTGAAAAACTGTTTTTT
.	TRBJ2-7	.	TRBV9	13	CASSARSTGEQYF	TGTGCCAGCAGCGCGAGATCCACCGGTGAGCAGTACTTC
.	TRBJ2-7	.	TRBV21-1	17	CASSKGGEDSGCYEQYF	TGTGCCAGCAGCAAAGGGGGAGAGGACTCCGGGTGTTACGAGCAGTACTTC
.	TRBJ2-5	.	TRBV9	12	CASSVGGGTQYF	TGTGCCAGCAGCGTCGGGGGTGGGACCCAGTACTTC
.	TRBJ2-7	.	TRBV6-1	16	CASSEALRGSLFEQYF	TGTGCCAGCAGTGAAGCCCTGCGGGGATCTTTGTTCGAGCAGTACTTC
.	TRBJ2-7	.	TRBV30	12	CAWDSQGYEQYF	TGTGCCTGGGACTCGCAGGGTTACGAGCAGTACTTC
few	TRBJ2-3	TRBD1	TRBV28	13	CASSPRGWDTQYF	TGTGCCAGCAGCCCCAGGGGGTGGGATACGCAGTATTTT
.	TRBJ1-2	.	TRBV19	13	CASSIRESYGYTF	TGTGCCAGTAGTATACGGGAGTCCTATGGCTACACCTTC
few	TRBJ1-2	.	TRBV27	14	CASSLRNRVGGYTF	TGTGCCAGCAGTTTAAGGAACAGGGTCGGCGGCTACACCTTC
.	TRBJ2-7	.	TRBV11-1	14	CASSLARSSYEQYF	TGTGCCAGCAGCTTAGCGCGGAGCTCCTACGAGCAGTACTTC